This is a list of T cell receptor beta chains from one sample in a study of blood T cell repertoires in COVID-19. Profiled with immunoSEQ multiplex PCR; TCRdb holds only in-frame clones, not every one. The sample records 270,000 or so clones, approximately 88% being singletons. Sequencing was done on a sample of peripheral blood. All receptors derive from a human donor with COVID-19, enrolled during active disease. The donor label of this sample is uncertain. Each CDR3 is given with its conserved first and last residue. Each record gives: clone size, CDR3 length, J gene, V gene, CDR3 protein. Expanded clones get a size class; other rows say once, few or many, or leave the size out.

NA 14 TRBJ1-4 TRBV18 CASSPGGANEKLFF
NA 15 TRBJ2-1 TRBV11-3 CASSPGTSGRGVQFF
NA 17 TRBJ2-7 TRBV23-1 CASSHSRGALKTYEQYF
NA 16 TRBJ2-5 TRBV6-6 CASSPSGTEYQETQYF
NA 16 TRBJ2-3 TRBV4-1 CASTKTRDSGTDTQYF
NA 17 TRBJ2-3 TRBV3-1/TRBV3-2 CASSPAGSNPSTDTQYF
NA 14 TRBJ2-2 TRBV5-4 CASSGPENTGELFF
NA 17 TRBJ2-1 TRBV3-1/TRBV3-2 CASSSRLAGRMEDEQFF
NA 12 TRBJ2-7 TRBV3-1/TRBV3-2 CASSQVTYEQYF
once 16 TRBJ2-1 TRBV3-1/TRBV3-2 CASSQDSGSPYNEQFF
once 16 TRBJ1-1 TRBV7-3 CASSLDSGQLNTEAFF
NA 14 TRBJ2-7 TRBV27 CASSLGARAYEQYF
NA 17 TRBJ2-3 TRBV3-1/TRBV3-2 CASSLAGTSGGVDTQYF
NA 15 TRBJ2-7 TRBV11-3 CASSLGMGGYYEQYF
NA 15 TRBJ1-2 TRBV18 CASSPTTGEHYGYTF
NA 13 TRBJ1-2 TRBV6-5 CASRLQVLNGYTF
few 15 TRBJ2-4 TRBV28 CASSDRDVAKNIQYF
NA 13 TRBJ2-6 TRBV29-1 CSVPGSGANVLTF
few 12 TRBJ2-3 TRBV4-1 CASSQAVDTQYF
NA 16 TRBJ1-4 TRBV5-1 CASSLEGQGDNEKLFF
once 14 TRBJ1-2 TRBV6-5 CASSPGQRTYGYTF
NA 16 TRBJ1-4 TRBV7-2 CASSLMGGQANEKLFF
NA 12 TRBJ2-5 TRBV29-1 CSVPRTRGTLYF
NA 14 TRBJ2-7 TRBV5-1 CASSLDGRSYEQYF
few 11 TRBJ1-1 TRBV19 CASSIRAEAFF
NA 15 TRBJ1-1 TRBV6-1 CASSEQGHINTEAFF
NA 14 TRBJ1-1 TRBV19 CATRGGVLNTEAFF
NA 15 TRBJ1-1 TRBV5-1 CASSSGGREGTEAFF
NA 15 TRBJ1-2 TRBV6-5 CASSRRDRGLDGYTF
NA 14 TRBJ2-1 TRBV10-2 CASSKGRAENEQFF
few 16 TRBJ2-2 TRBV6-2/TRBV6-3 CASSYGGGRGTGELFF
NA 15 TRBJ2-7 TRBV14 CASSHDPRDWYEQYF
NA 14 TRBJ2-1 TRBV7-2 CASSSGLAYNEQFF
NA 17 TRBJ1-5 TRBV28 CASRQGGTGASNQPQHF
NA 14 TRBJ1-1 TRBV29-1 CSVAELWVNTEAFF
NA 15 TRBJ2-7 TRBV5-4 CASSPFSGISYEQYF
NA 14 TRBJ2-2 TRBV18 CASSGLKSPGELFF
NA 14 TRBJ2-2 TRBV9 CASSAETGRRELFF